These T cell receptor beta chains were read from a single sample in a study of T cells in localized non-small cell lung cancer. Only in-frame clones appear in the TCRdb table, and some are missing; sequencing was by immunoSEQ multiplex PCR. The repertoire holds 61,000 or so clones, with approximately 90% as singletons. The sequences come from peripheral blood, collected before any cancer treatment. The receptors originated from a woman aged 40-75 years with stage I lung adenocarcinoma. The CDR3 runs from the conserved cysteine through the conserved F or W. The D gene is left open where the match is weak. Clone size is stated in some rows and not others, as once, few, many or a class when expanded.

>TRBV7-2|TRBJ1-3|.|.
TGTGCCAGCAGCTTAGATAGGCCGATCTCTGGAAACACCATATATTTT
CASSLDRPISGNTIYF
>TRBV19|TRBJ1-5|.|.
TGTGCCAGTAGTATATATGGGCTCAAAGGGAATCAGCCCCAGCATTTT
CASSIYGLKGNQPQHF
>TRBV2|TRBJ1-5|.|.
TGTGCCAGCAGTGTAGAGACAGGTCAGCCCCAGCATTTT
CASSVETGQPQHF
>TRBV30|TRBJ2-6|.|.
TGTGCCTGGGGAAGGGACTCTGGGGCCAACGTCCTGACTTTC
CAWGRDSGANVLTF
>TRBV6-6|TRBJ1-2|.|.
TGTGCCAGCAGCTACGTTGGGCGCGGAAGGTACGGCTACACCTTC
CASSYVGRGRYGYTF
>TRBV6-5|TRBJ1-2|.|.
TGTGCCAGCAGTTACGGGTTGGGCTACACCTTC
CASSYGLGYTF
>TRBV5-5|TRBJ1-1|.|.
TGTGCCAGCAGAATGGAGGGAACTATGAACACTGAAGCTTTCTTT
CASRMEGTMNTEAFF
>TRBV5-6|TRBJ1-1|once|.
TGTGCCAGCAAGGGCTTGGGCGACACTGAAGCTTTCTTT
CASKGLGDTEAFF
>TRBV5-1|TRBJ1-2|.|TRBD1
TGCGCCAGCAGCTTGGGGGGACAGGTCTATGGCTACACCTTC
CASSLGGQVYGYTF
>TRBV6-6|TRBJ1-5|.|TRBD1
TGTGCCAGCAGTCCTTCCGCAGGGGGCCGCAATCAGCCCCAGCATTTT
CASSPSAGGRNQPQHF
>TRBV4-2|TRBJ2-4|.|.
TGTGCCAGCAGCCAAGAACCGGGGCTAGCCAAAAACATTCAGTACTTC
CASSQEPGLAKNIQYF
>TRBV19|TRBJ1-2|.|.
TGTGCCAGTAGTATAGTAGGGACTGCCTCTAACTATGGCTACACCTTC
CASSIVGTASNYGYTF